Listed below are T cell receptor beta chains from one sample, sequenced in a study of T-cell reconstitution after alpha-beta-depleted transplantation in children. TCRdb re-derived calls from the PCR reads in MiXCR, one entry per CDR3 protein. The table has just under 550,000 distinct CDR3 sequences, roughly 18% seen once. The sequencing used PBMCs from the stem cell graft donor, collected from the stem cell graft. These receptors all come from a human donor who donated a stem cell graft to a child with acute lymphoblastic leukemia. The CDR3 runs from the conserved cysteine through the conserved F or W.

J: TRBJ2-7
V: TRBV28
CDR3: CASSFLWQGHLYEQYF

J: TRBJ2-7
V: TRBV7-9
CDR3: CASSPRIAGVHEQYF

J: TRBJ2-1
V: TRBV12-3/TRBV12-4
CDR3: CASISGLGAGGNEQFF

J: TRBJ1-1
V: TRBV29-1
CDR3: CSVDRQGRGAFF

J: TRBJ2-1
V: TRBV7-3
CDR3: CASSLMSSVSGSSYNEQFF

J: TRBJ1-1
V: TRBV18
CDR3: CASSPRATEAFF

J: TRBJ2-1
V: TRBV10-3
CDR3: CAISAETSGSDEQFF

J: TRBJ2-7
V: TRBV20-1
CDR3: CSAGGTSNPRQYF

J: TRBJ1-3
V: TRBV7-6
CDR3: CASSPATGGNTIYF

J: TRBJ2-3
V: TRBV7-9
CDR3: CASRLPEDTQYF

J: TRBJ2-5
V: TRBV7-2
CDR3: CASSLGGYTGQETQYF

J: TRBJ1-1
V: TRBV12-3/TRBV12-4
CDR3: CASRPGQRNTEAFF

J: TRBJ2-1
V: TRBV5-1
CDR3: CASSASSEQFF

J: TRBJ1-5
V: TRBV5-1
CDR3: CASSLEGTSNQPQHF

J: TRBJ2-7
V: TRBV2
CDR3: CASSEGLAGISYEQYF

J: TRBJ2-7
V: TRBV9
CDR3: CASSVASGTAYEQYF

J: TRBJ2-1
V: TRBV12-3/TRBV12-4
CDR3: CASSWTGGIDEQFF

J: TRBJ2-3
V: TRBV4-2
CDR3: CASSQDRDRITDTQYF